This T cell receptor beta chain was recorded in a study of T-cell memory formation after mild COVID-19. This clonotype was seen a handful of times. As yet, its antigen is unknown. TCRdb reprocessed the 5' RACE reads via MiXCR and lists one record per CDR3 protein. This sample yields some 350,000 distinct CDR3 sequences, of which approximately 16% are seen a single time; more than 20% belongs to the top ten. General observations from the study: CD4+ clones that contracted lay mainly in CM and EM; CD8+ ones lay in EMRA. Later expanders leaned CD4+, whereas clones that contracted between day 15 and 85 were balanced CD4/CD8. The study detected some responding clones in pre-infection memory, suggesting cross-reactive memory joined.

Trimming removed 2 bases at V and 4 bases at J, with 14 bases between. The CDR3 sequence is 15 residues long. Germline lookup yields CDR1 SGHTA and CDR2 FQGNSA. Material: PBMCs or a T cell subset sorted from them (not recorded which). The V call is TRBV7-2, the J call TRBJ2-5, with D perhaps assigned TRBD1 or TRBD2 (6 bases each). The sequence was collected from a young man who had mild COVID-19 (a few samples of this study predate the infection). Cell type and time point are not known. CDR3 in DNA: TGTGCCAGCAGCTTATGGGGGGCGGGTGGAGAGACCCAGTACTTC. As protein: CASSLWGAGGETQYF.